This T cell receptor beta chain was documented in a study of T cells after yellow fever vaccination. Study-wide results and limits: There was a possibility that FACS-sorted repertoires contained abundant clonotypes contaminating from the bulk population. Post-booster reappearance was seen for most primary-vaccination clones (around 96% CD4, around 90% CD8).

This clonotype has a handful of counts. The antigen is undetermined. Trimming removed 3 bases at V and 7 bases at J, with 15 bases between. The CDR3 runs 14 residues. CDR1 SGHAT and CDR2 FQDESV come from the germline V gene (reference sequence). 5'RACE template switching added a universal primer site and UMIs to TCR cDNA. TCRdb itself ran the 5' RACE reads through MiXCR, one entry per CDR3 protein. The sample gives more than 300,000 distinct CDR3 sequences, around 11% of which show up once; approximately 3.3% is in the top ten. Specimen: CD4+ T cells sorted from PBMCs, collected 45 days after the yellow fever booster vaccination. The chain recombines TRBV11-1 with TRBJ1-1, with D possibly TRBD1 on 5 matching bases. The sequence was obtained from a man aged 18 to 30 who received the YFV17D yellow fever vaccine. CDR3 residues: CASSFRTSQGEAFF. The CDR3 DNA sequence: TGTGCCAGCAGCTTTAGGACATCTCAGGGTGAAGCTTTCTTT.